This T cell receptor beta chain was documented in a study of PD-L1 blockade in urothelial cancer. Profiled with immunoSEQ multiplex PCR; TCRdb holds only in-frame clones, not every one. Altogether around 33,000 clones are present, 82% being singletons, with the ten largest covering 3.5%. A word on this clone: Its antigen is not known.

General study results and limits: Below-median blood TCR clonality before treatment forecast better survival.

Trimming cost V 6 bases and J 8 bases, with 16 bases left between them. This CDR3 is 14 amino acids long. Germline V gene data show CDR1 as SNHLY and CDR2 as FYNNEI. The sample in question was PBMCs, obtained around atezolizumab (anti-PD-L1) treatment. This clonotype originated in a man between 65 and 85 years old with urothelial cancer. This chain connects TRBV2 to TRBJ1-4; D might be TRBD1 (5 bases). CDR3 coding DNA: TGTGCCAGCAGGGCAGGGTCAGGAAGGGAAAAACTGTTTTTT. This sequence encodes CASRAGSGREKLFF.